This TCR beta chain derives from a study of regulatory T cells in long-lasting Graves disease. Study-level points and caveats: Under persistent disease, TRBV28, TRBJ1-2 and TRBJ2-5 were used preferentially.

Regarding time point: newly diagnosed GD, antithyroid drugs for less than 3 months. From RNA extracted from PBMCs, the TCR library was made. An endocrinology department located in Xi'an, China, was where the patients came from. V was clipped by 1 base and J by 6 bases, with 10 bases between them. CDR1 is KGHSH and CDR2 is LQKENI in the germline V gene. The CDR3 spans 13 residues. This clonotype was seen ten or more times. Its matching antigen is unknown. Libraries of TCR beta came from iRepertoire HTBI primers plus Arm-PCR of CDR3 regions. TCRdb reprocessed the multiplex PCR reads with MiXCR, giving one entry per CDR3 protein. The top ten hold 16% of the sample, which has 350,000 to 450,000 distinct CDR3 sequences, more than 13% seen once. These data also featured in a second study, about T cells in Graves' hyperthyroidism and ophthalmopathy. From that report: Graves' hyperthyroidism showing no ophthalmopathy progression within 18 months was considered stable. First-round RT-PCR with HTBI primers amplified the TCR CDR3 region.

This TCR came from a young woman with Graves disease. The material was peripheral blood mononuclear cells (PBMCs), obtained at new diagnosis, from a patient treated with antithyroid drugs. This chain joins TRBV18 and TRBJ2-7; D possibly corresponds to TRBD2 (5 bases). The CDR3 DNA is TGTGCCAGCTCACCACAGCCGGAGGCCGAGCAGTACTTC. Encoded protein: CASSPQPEAEQYF.